These 13 T cell receptor beta chains originate from one sample sequenced in a study of T cell responses to AZD1222 COVID-19 vaccine. Only in-frame clones appear in the TCRdb table, and some are missing; sequencing was by immunoSEQ multiplex PCR. Among about 120,000 clones, around 92% were seen once, and the ten largest hold roughly 13%. Sequenced material: peripheral blood, taken on day 0 of AZD1222 vaccination. The origin of the receptors is an adult in good health.

The CDR3 bases are TGTGCCAGCAGGGCCAGAAAAAACTCTGGAAACACCATATATTTT. This encodes CASRARKNSGNTIYF. V and J are TRBV2 and TRBJ1-3; the D is unclear. Germline lookup yields CDR1 SNHLY and CDR2 FYNNEI. The germline V and J ends were trimmed by 6 bases and 0 bases, with 12 bases remaining between them. This CDR3 is 15 amino acids long.

Concerning this clone: The same CDR3 also results from other DNA sequences found in this sample. J is TRBJ1-5 and V is TRBV28; D might be TRBD1 (5 bases). Germline V gene lookup returns CDR1 MDHEN and CDR2 SYDVKM. The CDR3 extends over 15 amino acids. V was clipped by 2 bases and J by 3 bases, with 11 bases between them. CDR3: CASSLEGLSNQPQHF. The CDR3, as DNA: TGTGCCAGCAGTTTAGAGGGACTGTCCAATCAGCCCCAGCATTTT.

Concerning this clone: The junction differs from germline at one of its ends, possibly a read error. Additional DNA sequences in this sample encode the identical CDR3. The V and J genes are TRBV3-1 (or the pseudogene TRBV3-2) and TRBJ2-7, with 13 bases fitting TRBD2. Germline V lookup: CDR1 LGHDT, CDR2 YNNKEL (reference sequence). The CDR3 contains 14 residues. The CDR3 region is CASSHRGLAGEQYF. The CDR3 DNA reads TGTGCCAGCAGCCATCGAGGACTAGCGGGGGAGCAATACTTC.

This clone was seen a single time. This chain links TRBV5-5 with TRBJ2-1, with TRBD2 matching over 8 bases. The CDR3 extends over 13 amino acids. J lost 10 bases, V lost 2 bases, and 5 bases had no gene match. Looked up from germline, CDR1 is SGHKS and CDR2 is YYEKEE (reference sequence). The CDR3 DNA reads as TGTGCCAGCAGCTTCGGGGTAGCGGGAGAGCAGTTCTTC. As protein: CASSFGVAGEQFF.

This chain joins TRBV3-1 (or the pseudogene TRBV3-2) and TRBJ2-3; D call uncertain. Germline assignment: CDR1 LGHDT and CDR2 YNNKEL (reference sequence). This CDR3 contains 18 residues. Deletions cut 1 base from V and 0 bases from J, with 17 bases between. The CDR3 sequence: CASSQVPSVFASTDTQYF. The CDR3, as DNA: TGTGCCAGCAGCCAAGTTCCGAGCGTTTTTGCTAGCACAGATACGCAGTATTTT.

This clone was seen once. This chain connects TRBV11-2 to TRBJ2-3, with D possibly being TRBD1 (6 bases). CDR1 and CDR2 from the germline V gene are SGHAT and FQNNGV. The V gene lost 4 bases and the J gene lost 8 bases, with 13 bases spanning the gap. There are 13 residues in the CDR3. The CDR3 bases are TGTGCCAGCAGCTCGTTAGGGGGTGCTACGCAGTATTTT. This encodes CASSSLGGATQYF.

CDR3 sequence reads: CASSVAPLGAGGDTQYF. The CDR3 DNA follows: TGTGCCAGCAGCGTAGCTCCCTTGGGAGCGGGGGGGGATACGCAGTATTTT. The chain couples TRBV9 to TRBJ2-3; 10 bases are a match to TRBD2. Germline values: CDR1 SGDLS, CDR2 YYNGEE. CDR3 size: 17 residues. The ends lost 0 bases at V and 6 bases at J; junction bases unmatched: 10.

Only a few counts were recorded for this clone. This chain uses TRBV2 with TRBJ2-7; 7 bases map to TRBD1. With V trimmed by 0 bases and J by 3 bases, 5 bases remained unmatched. Germline V lookup: CDR1 SNHLY, CDR2 FYNNEI. This CDR3 has 15 amino acids. The CDR3 sequence is CASSEAETGLYEQYF. The DNA of the CDR3 is TGTGCCAGCAGTGAAGCTGAGACAGGGCTCTACGAGCAGTACTTC.

The rearrangement joins TRBV19 to TRBJ2-1; TRBD2 matches 8 bases. This CDR3 has 13 residues. The ends lost 2 bases at V and 10 bases at J; junction bases unmatched: 4. The germline CDR1 and CDR2 sequences are LNHDA and SQIVND (reference sequence). For the CDR3, the DNA is TGTGCCAGTAGTATATTTGAGCGGGGGGAGCAGTTCTTC. Its protein is CASSIFERGEQFF. Full variable domain (rest looked up from reference TRBV19 and TRBJ2-1): DGGITQSPKYLFRKEGQNVTLSCEQNLNHDAMYWYRQDPGQGLRLIYYSQIVNDFQKGDIAEGYSVSREKKESFPLTVTSAQKNPTAFYLCASSIFERGEQFFGPGTRLTVL.

This clone was seen only once. V gene TRBV21-1 combines with J gene TRBJ2-7; TRBD1 is the table's D call and was not checked against the DNA. TRBV21-1 is shown as a pseudogene. The CDR3 is 15 residues long. In nucleotides, the CDR3 is TGTGCCAGCAGCAAAGCTAAGGACAGGGACTACGAGCAGTACTTC. Amino acid sequence: CASSKAKDRDYEQYF.

The V and J genes are TRBV7-2 and TRBJ1-6; D not certain. V dropped 2 bases and J dropped 7 bases, with 3 bases sitting between them. The germline V gene has CDR1 SGHTA and CDR2 FQGNSA. This CDR3 comprises 12 residues. The DNA for the CDR3 is TGTGCCAGCAGCTTATGGAATTCACCCCTCCACTTT. Residues: CASSLWNSPLHF.

The gene calls are TRBV30 and TRBJ1-6; TRBD1 matches 7 bases. The length of the CDR3 is 15 residues. Germline V gene lookup returns CDR1 GTSNPN and CDR2 SVGIG (reference sequence). Trimming took 4 bases from V and 4 from J; bases not matched to a gene: 7. The CDR3 loop is CAWTHRGQYNSPLHF. The CDR3 nucleotides read TGTGCCTGGACACACCGGGGACAGTATAATTCACCCCTCCACTTT.

This chain uses TRBV11-2 with TRBJ2-3, with a tentative D call TRBD1 (5 bases). V dropped 0 bases and J dropped 3 bases, with 16 bases sitting between them. This CDR3 region has 17 residues. CDR1 and CDR2 from the germline V gene are SGHAT and FQNNGV. The CDR3 loop is CASSLDRQGRPTDTQYF. CDR3 nucleotides: TGTGCCAGCAGCTTAGATCGCCAGGGTAGACCTACAGATACGCAGTATTTT.